These 9 T cell receptor beta chains share one sample of origin, sequenced in a study of blood T cell repertoires in COVID-19. Here immunoSEQ multiplex PCR was the method, and the copy in TCRdb shows in-frame clones only, minus some. This sample has almost 250,000 clones, with 86% found just once. Sequenced sample: peripheral blood. These receptors all stem from an elderly woman with COVID-19, enrolled during active disease.

The rearrangement links TRBV24-1 to TRBJ1-2; TRBD1 agrees at 9 bases. The CDR3 runs 15 residues. With V trimmed by 5 bases and J by 8 bases, 11 bases remained unmatched. Germline V gene lookup returns CDR1 KGHDR and CDR2 SFDVKD. For the CDR3, the DNA is TGTGCCACCAGTGTTGTGGACAGGGGCTGGGAAGGCTACACCTTC. Amino acids: CATSVVDRGWEGYTF.

The V and J genes are TRBV10-3 and TRBJ2-1; D gene unclear. Per the germline V gene, CDR1 is ENHRY and CDR2 is SYGVKD. V lost 2 bases and J lost 6, with 5 bases in between. This CDR3 has 12 amino acids. The CDR3 region has the DNA TGTGCCATCAGTGAGGTCGGCAATGAGCAGTTCTTC. Its protein product is CAISEVGNEQFF.

The chain combines TRBV7-2 with TRBJ1-1; 7 positions agree with TRBD1. The CDR3 consists of 15 residues. With 5 bases clipped from V and 1 base from J, the junction kept 7 bases outside the gene matches. Germline assignment: CDR1 SGHTA and CDR2 FQGNSA. In DNA form, the CDR3 reads TGTGCCAGCAGCGCCTCAGGGACAGCGAACACTGAAGCTTTCTTT. This gives the protein CASSASGTANTEAFF.

The rearrangement links TRBV15 to TRBJ2-5; 7 bases line up with TRBD1. The CDR3 spans 16 residues. Germline trimming cut 7 bases from V and 2 bases from J; bases unmatched to any gene: 13. Germline loops: CDR1 LNHNV, CDR2 YYDKDF (reference sequence). The CDR3 loop reads CATKIGGKGLQETQYF. The CDR3 bases are TGTGCCACCAAGATAGGGGGCAAAGGACTTCAAGAGACCCAGTACTTC.

The chain is built from TRBV10-1 and TRBJ2-3, with TRBD2 as a possible D gene (6 bases). The germline CDR1 and CDR2 sequences are WNHNN and SYGVQD (reference sequence). The CDR3 extends over 14 amino acids. The V gene lost 6 bases and the J gene lost 0 bases, with 10 bases spanning the gap. The CDR3 DNA reads as TGCGCCAGCAGCCCGGGGGTTAGCACAGATACGCAGTATTTT. Protein: CASSPGVSTDTQYF.

The V call is TRBV7-6, the J call TRBJ1-4; TRBD1 agrees at 8 bases. V lost 5 bases, J lost 9 bases, and 11 bases stayed unmatched. Germline CDR1 reads SGHVS; CDR2 reads FNYEAQ. This CDR3 spans 15 amino acids. CDR3 loop: CASSPPSSGGKKLFF. The CDR3 nucleotides read TGTGCCAGCAGCCCCCCATCCTCAGGGGGCAAAAAACTGTTTTTT.

The gene calls are TRBV6-2 or TRBV6-3 and TRBJ2-6, with 8 bases aligning to TRBD1. The germline V gene has CDR1 MNHEY and CDR2 SVGEGT. The CDR3 extends over 15 amino acids. The V and J ends lost 5 bases and 2 bases, in that order; junction bases with no gene match: 2. CDR3 nucleotides: TGTGCCAGCAGTGGGACAGGTGCTGGGGCCAACGTCCTGACTTTC. It yields the protein CASSGTGAGANVLTF.

The chain is built from TRBV11-2 and TRBJ2-2, with 9 bases fitting TRBD1. V trimming: 6 bases; J trimming: 5 bases; junction bases outside the gene matches: 13. Germline lookup yields CDR1 SGHAT and CDR2 FQNNGV. The CDR3 has 17 residues. DNA for the CDR3: TGTGCCAGCAGTTGGAGTTCGGGACAGGGAGTTACCGGGGAGCTGTTTTTT. Its translation: CASSWSSGQGVTGELFF.

The chain carries TRBV9 and TRBJ1-1; D not certain. The CDR3 covers 13 residues. Per germline, CDR1 SGDLS and CDR2 YYNGEE. V was shortened by 0 bases and J by 2 bases, with 5 bases between the two germline ends. The CDR3 nucleotides read TGTGCCAGCAGCGTAGACAGAAACACTGAAGCTTTCTTT. Its translation: CASSVDRNTEAFF.